This entry lists 30 T cell receptor beta chains sequenced from one sample in a study of patients and donors after allogeneic stem cell transplantation. Each CDR3 protein is one row after TCRdb ran MiXCR on the RT-PCR reads. Found here are some 880,000 distinct CDR3 sequences, roughly 18% of them singletons; the top ten hold approximately 5.9%. The sequencing input was blood, either unsorted or a sorted T cell fraction (not recorded which). The receptors were sampled from a human donor who was either an allogeneic HSCT recipient or a stem cell or donor lymphocyte infusion donor (not recorded which). It is not recorded whose cells these are; they may come from a transplant donor.

The chain links TRBV6-1 to TRBJ1-1; D uncertain. V was trimmed by 6 bases and J by 7 bases, leaving 15 bases between them. CDR3 length: 13 amino acids. CDR1 and CDR2 from the germline V gene are MNHNS and SASEGT. The DNA for the CDR3 is TGTGCCAGCAGCCCAGAAGTCCTATTTGAAGCTTTCTTT. Amino acid sequence: CASSPEVLFEAFF.

This clonotype was observed a few times. V usage is TRBV20-1 and J usage is TRBJ2-1; TRBD2 aligns across 14 bases. The germline CDR1 and CDR2 sequences are DFQATT and SNEGSKA (reference sequence). Losses at the gene ends were 1 base for V and 8 bases for J; bases not matched to a gene: 1. CDR3 length equals 14 residues. The chain's CDR3 is CSARGLAGGDEQFF. CDR3 nucleotides: TGCAGTGCTAGAGGACTAGCGGGAGGGGATGAGCAGTTCTTC.

This clonotype was picked up a small number of times. The rearrangement joins TRBV15 to TRBJ2-7, with TRBD1 as a possible D gene (6 bases). V lost 4 bases and J 0 bases, leaving 10 bases between the germline ends. The CDR3 is made up of 14 amino acids. Germline loops: CDR1 LNHNV, CDR2 YYDKDF (reference sequence). This CDR3 reads CATSKGQFSYEQYF. CDR3 bases: TGTGCCACCAGCAAAGGACAGTTCTCCTACGAGCAGTACTTC.

This clonotype was detected a few times. The V call is TRBV7-9, the J call TRBJ2-3; D is unresolved. The CDR3 has 13 amino acids. V lost 2 bases, J lost 5 bases, and 8 bases lay in between. The germline CDR1 and CDR2 sequences are SEHNR and FQNEAQ (reference sequence). CDR3 amino acids: CASSLSNEDTQYF. CDR3 nucleotides: TGTGCCAGCAGCTTATCCAATGAAGATACGCAGTATTTT.

This clonotype has more than one count but fewer than ten. This chain joins TRBV19 and TRBJ2-1; D gene ambiguous. This CDR3 has 12 residues. The V gene's germline CDR1 is LNHDA and CDR2 SQIVND (reference sequence). V was pared by 7 bases and J by 2 bases, with 6 bases between. CDR3 sequence (DNA): TGTGCCAGTACCCGAACCTACAATGAGCAGTTCTTC. This codes for CASTRTYNEQFF. Filled out from reference TRBV19 and TRBJ2-1, the complete variable domain reads DGGITQSPKYLFRKEGQNVTLSCEQNLNHDAMYWYRQDPGQGLRLIYYSQIVNDFQKGDIAEGYSVSREKKESFPLTVTSAQKNPTAFYLCASTRTYNEQFFGPGTRLTVL.

The chain uses TRBV6-2 or TRBV6-3 and TRBJ1-5; TRBD1 matches 8 bases. Trimming cost V 8 bases and J 6 bases; bases outside gene matches: 6. The CDR3 runs to 13 residues. CDR1 is MNHEY and CDR2 is SVGEGT in the germline V gene. The CDR3 bases are TGTGCCAGCGGCAGGGGGCGAGGTCAGCCCCAGCATTTT. This sequence encodes CASGRGRGQPQHF.

The DNA of the CDR3 is TGCGCCAGCAGCCAGAAGACAGGGAACTACGAGCAGTACTTC. Its translation: CASSQKTGNYEQYF. The V call is TRBV4-1, the J call TRBJ2-7; TRBD1 agrees at 7 bases. The CDR3 has 14 residues. Trimming took 3 bases from V and 3 from J; bases not matched to a gene: 5. The V gene's germline CDR1 is MGHRA and CDR2 YSYEKL.

This clonotype was counted many times. The chain couples TRBV24-1 to TRBJ1-2, with no clear D. The CDR3 extends over 16 amino acids. CDR1 KGHDR and CDR2 SFDVKD come from the germline V gene. Trimming left V 3 bases short and J 8 bases short, with 21 bases between. CDR3 sequence (DNA): TGTGCCACCAGTGATCCCGTCCCCGGGTCTTCTGAGGGCTACACCTTC. Protein product: CATSDPVPGSSEGYTF.

There are a few counts of this clonotype. V gene TRBV24-1 combines with J gene TRBJ1-1; D is perhaps TRBD1 (5 bases). The ends were cut back, 5 bases at V and 5 bases at J, with 11 bases in the middle. CDR1 KGHDR and CDR2 SFDVKD come from the germline V gene. CDR3 length: 13 amino acids. CDR3 sequence (DNA): TGTGCCACCAGTGCCTCAGGGAGGACTGAAGCTTTCTTT. Translated, it gives CATSASGRTEAFF.

CDR3 amino acids: CASSLGQQLGRGLGTNEKLFF. The CDR3 bases are TGTGCCAGCAGCTTGGGTCAGCAATTGGGCAGGGGGCTTGGAACTAATGAAAAACTGTTTTTT. The chain combines TRBV5-4 with TRBJ1-4, with TRBD1 matching over 8 bases. This CDR3 region has 21 residues. V lost 0 bases and J lost 1; bases outside the gene matches: 17. The germline V gene encodes CDR1 SGHNT and CDR2 YYREEE (reference sequence).

This clonotype was seen more than once but under ten times. The genes are TRBV6-5 and TRBJ1-2, with 8 bases identical to TRBD1. V shed 0 bases and J 2 bases; nucleotides not matched to a gene: 5. The CDR3 extends over 16 amino acids. CDR1 and CDR2 from the germline V gene are MNHEY and SVGAGI. CDR3 in amino acids: CASSYSSSGGNYGYTF. The CDR3 nucleotides read TGTGCCAGCAGTTACTCGTCTTCAGGGGGCAACTATGGCTACACCTTC.

This clonotype came up many times. The chain has TRBV15 and TRBJ1-3, with 9 bases fitting TRBD1. This CDR3 has 17 residues. Germline V lookup: CDR1 LNHNV, CDR2 YYDKDF (reference sequence). V trimming: 2 bases; J trimming: 0 bases; junction bases outside the gene matches: 5. The CDR3 DNA is TGTGCCACCAGCAGACGCCAGACAGGGGGCTCTGGAAACACCATATATTTT. This gives the protein CATSRRQTGGSGNTIYF.

The chain is built from TRBV12-3 or TRBV12-4 and TRBJ2-7; TRBD1 matches 7 bases. Unmatched junction bases numbered 5, after V lost 0 bases and J lost 3 bases. There are 15 residues in the CDR3. The chain's CDR3 is CASSLAGTVNYEQYF. The CDR3 DNA reads as TGTGCCAGCAGTTTAGCGGGGACAGTAAACTACGAGCAGTACTTC.

This clonotype was detected ten times or more. This chain links TRBV28 with TRBJ2-7, with D perhaps being TRBD1 or TRBD2 (5 bases each). The CDR3 contains 14 residues. V was shortened by 5 bases and J by 0 bases, with 11 bases between the two germline ends. Germline V gene data show CDR1 as MDHEN and CDR2 as SYDVKM. CDR3 residues: CASSPPGASYEQYF. CDR3 nucleotide sequence: TGTGCCAGCAGTCCACCCGGGGCCTCCTACGAGCAGTACTTC.

The V call is TRBV12-3 or TRBV12-4, the J call TRBJ1-1; D uncertain. This CDR3 spans 11 amino acids. The V end was cut by 7 bases, the J end by 0 bases, with 3 bases between. The CDR3 spells CASKMNTEAFF. In DNA, the CDR3 is TGTGCCAGCAAAATGAACACTGAAGCTTTCTTT.

V is TRBV5-1 and J is TRBJ2-5, with D possibly being TRBD1 or TRBD2 (5 bases each). Per the germline V gene, CDR1 is SGHRS and CDR2 is YFSETQ. The CDR3 spans 15 residues. V shed 4 bases and J shed 4 bases, with 17 bases lying between them. The CDR3: CASSPNQGRRETQYF. CDR3 nucleotide sequence: TGCGCCAGCAGCCCTAACCAGGGACGGAGAGAGACCCAGTACTTC.

Only a few counts were recorded for this clonotype. The J gene is TRBJ2-3, the V gene TRBV20-1; 8 nucleotides line up with TRBD2. The CDR3 totals 16 residues. Germline trimming cut 1 base from V and 4 bases from J; bases unmatched to any gene: 10. Germline V lookup: CDR1 DFQATT, CDR2 SNEGSKA (reference sequence). CDR3 sequence: CSARGPGLGRADTQYF. In DNA form, the CDR3 reads TGCAGTGCTAGAGGACCGGGACTAGGTCGTGCAGATACGCAGTATTTT.

V and J are TRBV9 and TRBJ2-3; 10 nucleotides agree with TRBD2. This CDR3 has 16 amino acids. CDR1 is SGDLS, CDR2 YYNGEE, per germline. V lost 3 bases and J lost 0; bases outside the gene matches: 4. CDR3 bases: TGTGCCAGCAGCGCCGAGACTAGCGGGAGCACAGATACGCAGTATTTT. Translating it yields CASSAETSGSTDTQYF.

This clonotype was picked up a small number of times. The rearrangement joins TRBV5-1 to TRBJ1-3, with 9 bases matching TRBD1. CDR3 length: 16 residues. J lost 1 base, V lost 4 bases, and 6 bases had no gene match. The V gene's germline CDR1 is SGHRS and CDR2 YFSETQ. The CDR3 coding sequence is TGCGCCAGCAGCACACCGGGACAGGGTTCTGGAAACACCATATATTTT. Its translation is CASSTPGQGSGNTIYF.

V is TRBV4-2 and J is TRBJ1-5, with no clear D. The CDR3 runs 16 residues. V lost 1 base and J lost 3, with 13 bases in between. Germline lookup yields CDR1 LGHNA and CDR2 YNFKEQ. The CDR3 loop is CASSQVGSQINQPQHF. In DNA form, the CDR3 reads TGTGCCAGCAGCCAAGTGGGTAGTCAGATCAATCAGCCCCAGCATTTT.

The chain couples TRBV5-1 to TRBJ2-3; D ambiguous. The V gene lost 5 bases and the J gene lost 1 base, with 11 bases spanning the gap. CDR1 is SGHRS, CDR2 YFSETQ, per germline. CDR3 length equals 14 residues. CDR3: CASRQTGGTDTQYF. The CDR3 nucleotides are TGCGCCAGCAGACAAACCGGCGGCACAGATACGCAGTATTTT. Full variable domain (missing parts from reference TRBV5-1 and TRBJ2-3): KAGVTQTPRYLIKTRGQQVTLSCSPISGHRSVSWYQQTPGQGLQFLFEYFSETQRNKGNFPGRFSGRQFSNSRSEMNVSTLELGDSALYLCASRQTGGTDTQYFGPGTRLTVL.

This clonotype was detected many times. The chain carries TRBV20-1 and TRBJ1-5, with no clear D. The CDR3 loop spans 12 amino acids. Germline values: CDR1 DFQATT, CDR2 SNEGSKA (reference sequence). Trimming pared 3 bases from V and 4 bases from J, leaving 7 bases between. CDR3 residues: CSASPVNQPQHF. CDR3 nucleotide sequence: TGCAGTGCTAGCCCAGTTAATCAGCCCCAGCATTTT.

In this sample, this clonotype turned up many times. The chain couples TRBV4-2 to TRBJ1-6, with D maybe TRBD1 (5 bases). Germline V lookup: CDR1 LGHNA, CDR2 YNFKEQ. Trimming removed 1 base from V and 7 bases from J, with 8 bases in between. This CDR3 spans 14 amino acids. The CDR3 DNA reads as TGTGCCAGCAGCCAAGGGGGCAGAAATTCACCCCTCCACTTT. Protein: CASSQGGRNSPLHF.

The sample holds a few counts of this clonotype. The chain uses TRBV5-6 and TRBJ1-5; tentative D call: TRBD1 (6 bases). CDR1 and CDR2 from the germline V gene are SGHDT and YYEEEE. The length of the CDR3 is 14 residues. V gave up 4 bases and J gave up 6 bases, with 14 bases separating them. The CDR3 protein is CASSRGAGAQPQHF. The CDR3 region has the DNA TGTGCCAGCAGCCGAGGGGCAGGGGCTCAGCCCCAGCATTTT.

The CDR3 bases are TGTGCCACCAGTGTGCAGGGGCAGGGAGATACGCAGTATTTT. Translation gives CATSVQGQGDTQYF. The chain links TRBV24-1 to TRBJ2-3; D is possibly TRBD1 (6 bases). There are 14 residues in the CDR3. The germline V gene encodes CDR1 KGHDR and CDR2 SFDVKD. Trimming removed 5 bases at V and 5 bases at J, with 13 bases between.

There are a few counts of this clonotype. The chain links TRBV5-1 to TRBJ2-1; TRBD2 matches at 7 bases. J gave up 6 bases and V 0 bases, and 6 bases lay outside the gene matches. CDR3 length: 15 amino acids. In germline, CDR1 is SGHRS, CDR2 YFSETQ. CDR3 in amino acids: CASSLDGGRVNEQFF. In DNA form, the CDR3 reads TGCGCCAGCAGCTTGGACGGGGGGAGGGTCAATGAGCAGTTCTTC. The full variable domain, rest sourced from reference TRBV5-1 and TRBJ2-1, is KAGVTQTPRYLIKTRGQQVTLSCSPISGHRSVSWYQQTPGQGLQFLFEYFSETQRNKGNFPGRFSGRQFSNSRSEMNVSTLELGDSALYLCASSLDGGRVNEQFFGPGTRLTVL.

This clonotype appeared a single time. The genes are TRBV6-5 and TRBJ1-5; D gene uncertain. Between the trimmed V and J ends, which lost 0 bases and 7 bases, there was a span of 7 bases. CDR3 size: 13 residues. CDR1 is MNHEY and CDR2 is SVGAGI in the germline V gene. DNA of the CDR3: TGTGCCAGCAGTTACTCACCGAGACAGCCCCAGCATTTT. This translates into CASSYSPRQPQHF.

This chain connects TRBV12-3 or TRBV12-4 to TRBJ1-2; D is uncertain. V shed 2 bases and J shed 6 bases, with 7 bases lying between them. The CDR3 extends over 12 amino acids. The CDR3 loop reads CASSLHRDGYTF. CDR3 coding DNA: TGTGCCAGCAGTTTACACCGGGATGGCTACACCTTC.

The rearrangement joins TRBV9 to TRBJ2-1; D uncertain. Germline assignment: CDR1 SGDLS and CDR2 YYNGEE. V lost 4 bases and J lost 1, with 12 bases in between. The CDR3 contains 15 residues. CDR3 coding DNA: TGTGCCAGCAGCATACAAGCGCAATCCTACAATGAGCAGTTCTTC. The encoded protein is CASSIQAQSYNEQFF.

The chain links TRBV29-1 to TRBJ1-1, with TRBD1 as a possible D gene (6 bases). Trimming left V 6 bases short and J 5 bases short, with 28 bases between. The CDR3 totals 17 residues. Germline V gene data show CDR1 as SQVTM and CDR2 as ANQGSEA. CDR3 DNA sequence: TGCAGCGTCCCCGGGCGACCCAGGGGTAGGTGGGGTACTGAAGCTTTCTTT. This sequence encodes CSVPGRPRGRWGTEAFF.